Listed here are 11 T cell receptor beta chains from one sample, sequenced in a study of T cells of healthy individuals. TCRdb itself ran the 5' RACE reads through MiXCR, one entry per CDR3 protein. The profile covers more than 85,000 distinct CDR3 sequences, with 17% appearing a single time and 6.2% taken by the ten largest. All receptors derive from a human donor in good health.

In regard to this clonotype: One base away lies a much larger clone, so this may be a sequencing read error. The genes are TRBV18 and TRBJ1-6; D is possibly TRBD1 (5 bases). The CDR3 has 13 amino acids. CDR1 and CDR2 (germline): KGHSH, LQKENI. This CDR3 reads CASCQGFDSPLNF. CDR3 in DNA: TGTGCCAGCTGCCAGGGTTTCGATTCACCCCTCAACTTT.

This clonotype appeared a few times. This rearrangement joins TRBV4-3 to TRBJ2-2; D uncertain. There are 18 residues in the CDR3. The V gene's germline CDR1 is LGHNA and CDR2 YSLEER. The ends were cut back, 4 bases at V and 1 base at J, with 19 bases in the middle. The DNA for the CDR3 is TGCGCCAGCAGCCCGGGTCTCCCATCGATCATGAACACCGGGGAGCTGTTTTTT. Protein sequence: CASSPGLPSIMNTGELFF.

This clonotype occurred many times. V is TRBV7-2 and J is TRBJ2-6; D remains unclear. The ends were cut back, 6 bases at V and 1 base at J, with 4 bases in the middle. Germline V gene sequence: CDR1 SGHTA, CDR2 FQGNSA. The length of the CDR3 is 13 residues. CDR3 nucleotides: TGTGCCAGCAGTGTATCTGGGGCCAACGTCCTGACTTTC. Its protein product is CASSVSGANVLTF.

This clonotype appeared a few times. The chain employs TRBV7-2 and TRBJ2-7; TRBD2 might be the D (5 bases). Germline-derived CDR1 and CDR2 are SGHTA and FQGNSA. V was shortened by 8 bases and J by 3 bases, with 20 bases between the two germline ends. The CDR3 is made up of 15 amino acids. The CDR3 here is CASAEGSDYRYEQYF. Written as DNA, the CDR3 is TGTGCCAGCGCCGAAGGGAGCGATTATCGCTACGAGCAGTACTTC.

The CDR3 region has the DNA TGTGCCAGCAGTGCTTGGGGTCGCAATCAGCCCCAGCATTTT. Encoded protein: CASSAWGRNQPQHF. This sequence joins TRBV2 and TRBJ1-5; D is ambiguous. The CDR3 runs to 14 residues. Germline V CDR1 and CDR2: SNHLY, FYNNEI. The V gene lost 4 bases and the J gene lost 2 bases, with 9 bases spanning the gap. Full variable domain (remainder filled in from reference TRBV2 and TRBJ1-5): EPEVTQTPSHQVTQMGQEVILRCVPISNHLYFYWYRQILGQKVEFLVSFYNNEISEKSEIFDDQFSVERPDGSNFTLKIRSTKLEDSAMYFCASSAWGRNQPQHFGDGTRLSIL.

This clonotype was detected many times. This rearrangement joins TRBV6-6 to TRBJ2-2; D remains unclear. Germline V lookup: CDR1 MNHNY, CDR2 SVGAGI (reference sequence). CDR3 length: 16 residues. The ends were cut back, 4 bases at V and 2 bases at J, with 14 bases in the middle. CDR3 DNA: TGTGCCAGCAGTTCACACGGGCAGGCTAACACCGGGGAGCTGTTTTTT. Translating it yields CASSSHGQANTGELFF.

The CDR3 coding sequence is TGCGCCAGCAGCCAAGCACCTGGGACCATGAACACTGAAGCTTTCTTT. Its translation is CASSQAPGTMNTEAFF. The chain has TRBV4-1 and TRBJ1-1, with a weak D call TRBD1 (5 bases). There are 16 residues in the CDR3. Between the trimmed V and J ends, which lost 1 base and 0 bases, there was a span of 12 bases. Per the germline V gene, CDR1 is MGHRA and CDR2 is YSYEKL.

This clonotype has ten or more counts. The chain carries TRBV29-1 and TRBJ2-3; D is possibly TRBD1 or TRBD2 (5 bases each). The CDR3 is made up of 17 amino acids. Looked up from germline, CDR1 is SQVTM and CDR2 is ANQGSEA. Trimming stripped 0 bases from V and 4 bases from J, with 20 bases between. The CDR3 sequence: CSVEDWGDRGMPDTQYF. The DNA of the CDR3 is TGCAGCGTTGAAGATTGGGGCGATCGGGGAATGCCAGATACGCAGTATTTT.

This clonotype was detected only a few times. This chain links TRBV24-1 with TRBJ1-5; D gene ambiguous. The CDR3 totals 12 residues. The germline gives CDR1 KGHDR, CDR2 SFDVKD. V lost 6 bases and J lost 5, with 7 bases in between. This CDR3 is CATSRKDQPQHF. CDR3 bases: TGTGCCACCAGTCGTAAGGATCAGCCCCAGCATTTT.

This sequence joins TRBV28 and TRBJ2-6, with D uncertain. Germline lookup yields CDR1 MDHEN and CDR2 SYDVKM. Deletions cut 6 bases from V and 2 bases from J, with 11 bases between. This CDR3 has 15 amino acids. CDR3 sequence: CASSPAPPGANVLTF. Written as DNA, the CDR3 is TGTGCCAGCAGCCCAGCACCCCCTGGGGCCAACGTCCTGACTTTC. The full variable domain, completed using reference TRBV28 and TRBJ2-6, is DVKVTQSSRYLVKRTGEKVFLECVQDMDHENMFWYRQDPGLGLRLIYFSYDVKMKEKGDIPEGYSVSREKKERFSLILESASTNQTSMYLCASSPAPPGANVLTFGAGSRLTVL.

This clonotype was seen a handful of times. The genes are TRBV7-2 and TRBJ2-7; D is unresolved. V shed 2 bases and J shed 6 bases, with 2 bases lying between them. Germline lookup yields CDR1 SGHTA and CDR2 FQGNSA. The CDR3 is 10 residues long. CDR3 protein: CASSLSEQYF. The CDR3 nucleotides read TGTGCCAGCAGCTTATCCGAGCAGTACTTC.